This is a list of T cell receptor beta chains from one sample in a study of blood T cell repertoires in COVID-19. The data were produced by immunoSEQ multiplex PCR, yet TCRdb's version contains in-frame clones alone and is incomplete. The sample consists of about 54,000 clones, under 90% of them appearing once. The sample taken for sequencing was peripheral blood. The receptors derive from a middle-aged man with active COVID-19. CDR3s include the opening cysteine and the closing phenylalanine or tryptophan. Fields, in order: J gene, D gene, V gene, clone size, CDR3 protein, CDR3 DNA. D genes are given only for firm matches. Clone size is shown for a subset of rows, as once, few, many or a class of expanded clone.

j_gene: TRBJ2-2
d_gene: -
v_gene: TRBV29-1
abundance: -
CDR3aa: CSVTTGRTGELFF
CDR3nt: TGCAGCGTGACTACAGGGCGGACCGGGGAGCTGTTTTTT

j_gene: TRBJ1-1
d_gene: -
v_gene: TRBV27
abundance: -
CDR3aa: CASRVQGLNTEAFF
CDR3nt: TGTGCCAGCAGGGTACAGGGCCTGAACACTGAAGCTTTCTTT

j_gene: TRBJ1-1
d_gene: -
v_gene: TRBV19
abundance: -
CDR3aa: CASTRTAPNTEAFF
CDR3nt: TGTGCCAGTACCCGGACAGCCCCCAACACTGAAGCTTTCTTT

j_gene: TRBJ2-1
d_gene: TRBD1
v_gene: TRBV11-2
abundance: -
CDR3aa: CASSLDRDNEQFF
CDR3nt: TGTGCCAGCAGCCTGGACAGGGACAATGAGCAGTTCTTC

j_gene: TRBJ2-1
d_gene: -
v_gene: TRBV11-3
abundance: -
CDR3aa: CASSLVESSYNEQFF
CDR3nt: TGTGCCAGCAGCTTAGTCGAGAGCTCCTACAATGAGCAGTTCTTC

j_gene: TRBJ1-2
d_gene: -
v_gene: TRBV30
abundance: -
CDR3aa: CAWSVQVSGGYYGYTF
CDR3nt: TGTGCCTGGAGTGTACAAGTCTCGGGGGGGTACTATGGCTACACCTTC

j_gene: TRBJ2-3
d_gene: -
v_gene: TRBV5-4
abundance: -
CDR3aa: CASSLVVSSGGTQYF
CDR3nt: TGTGCCAGCAGCTTGGTGGTAAGCTCCGGGGGTACGCAGTATTTT

j_gene: TRBJ1-2
d_gene: -
v_gene: TRBV10-3
abundance: -
CDR3aa: CAISESREGAYGYTF
CDR3nt: TGTGCCATCAGTGAGTCCCGGGAGGGTGCCTATGGCTACACCTTC

j_gene: TRBJ2-2
d_gene: -
v_gene: TRBV30
abundance: -
CDR3aa: CAWREGGGPDGELFF
CDR3nt: TGTGCCTGGAGAGAAGGGGGAGGGCCTGACGGGGAGCTGTTTTTT

j_gene: TRBJ2-3
d_gene: TRBD2
v_gene: TRBV6-5
abundance: -
CDR3aa: CASSSRTSGSTDTQYF
CDR3nt: TGTGCCAGCAGTTCTCGGACTAGCGGAAGCACAGATACGCAGTATTTT

j_gene: TRBJ2-5
d_gene: TRBD2
v_gene: TRBV18
abundance: -
CDR3aa: CASSSGLAGGPGTQYF
CDR3nt: TGTGCCAGCTCCTCCGGACTAGCGGGAGGGCCGGGGACCCAGTACTTC

j_gene: TRBJ1-5
d_gene: TRBD1
v_gene: TRBV5-1
abundance: -
CDR3aa: CASSLGIGQGGQPQHF
CDR3nt: TGCGCCAGCAGCTTGGGTATAGGACAGGGAGGTCAGCCCCAGCATTTT

j_gene: TRBJ2-1
d_gene: TRBD2
v_gene: TRBV7-7
abundance: -
CDR3aa: CASSLAHGGGNEQFF
CDR3nt: TGTGCTAGCAGCTTAGCGCATGGCGGGGGCAATGAGCAGTTCTTC

j_gene: TRBJ1-6
d_gene: TRBD1
v_gene: TRBV9
abundance: -
CDR3aa: CASSSRTGMNSPLHF
CDR3nt: TGTGCCAGCAGCTCTAGGACAGGGATGAATTCACCCCTCCACTTT

j_gene: TRBJ2-4
d_gene: TRBD1
v_gene: TRBV28
abundance: -
CDR3aa: CASSQTGEAKNIQYF
CDR3nt: TGTGCCAGCAGCCAGACAGGGGAAGCCAAAAACATTCAGTACTTC

j_gene: TRBJ2-7
d_gene: TRBD1
v_gene: TRBV13
abundance: -
CDR3aa: CASSLGDRGLYEQYF
CDR3nt: TGTGCCAGCAGCTTAGGGGACAGGGGGCTCTACGAGCAGTACTTC

j_gene: TRBJ2-1
d_gene: -
v_gene: TRBV24-1
abundance: once
CDR3aa: CATTGGEQFF
CDR3nt: TGTGCCACCACCGGGGGTGAGCAGTTCTTC

j_gene: TRBJ1-1
d_gene: -
v_gene: TRBV5-5
abundance: few
CDR3aa: CASSPRPMTMATEAFF
CDR3nt: TGTGCCAGCAGCCCCAGACCGATGACAATGGCCACTGAAGCTTTCTTT

j_gene: TRBJ2-7
d_gene: TRBD1
v_gene: TRBV5-8
abundance: -
CDR3aa: CASSFWLEFDRGSYEQYF
CDR3nt: TGTGCCAGCAGCTTTTGGCTAGAATTCGACAGGGGATCGTACGAGCAGTACTTC

j_gene: TRBJ2-5
d_gene: TRBD1
v_gene: TRBV5-1
abundance: -
CDR3aa: CASSLYGQGSSETQYF
CDR3nt: TGCGCCAGCAGCTTGTACGGACAGGGTAGTAGTGAGACCCAGTACTTC

j_gene: TRBJ1-5
d_gene: TRBD1
v_gene: TRBV23-1
abundance: -
CDR3aa: CASSPMLRDSDSNQPQHF
CDR3nt: TGCGCCAGCAGTCCAATGTTACGGGACAGCGATAGCAATCAGCCCCAGCATTTT

j_gene: TRBJ2-1
d_gene: -
v_gene: TRBV19
abundance: -
CDR3aa: CASSSDRPSYNEQFF
CDR3nt: TGTGCCAGTAGTTCCGACAGACCCTCCTACAATGAGCAGTTCTTC

j_gene: TRBJ1-1
d_gene: -
v_gene: TRBV27
abundance: -
CDR3aa: CASSLSQGSEAFF
CDR3nt: TGTGCCAGCAGTCTAAGCCAGGGCAGTGAAGCTTTCTTT

j_gene: TRBJ2-5
d_gene: TRBD1
v_gene: TRBV3-1/TRBV3-2
abundance: -
CDR3aa: CASSQVPTGTGLQETQYF
CDR3nt: TGTGCCAGCAGCCAAGTCCCTACCGGGACAGGGCTACAAGAGACCCAGTACTTC

j_gene: TRBJ2-3
d_gene: -
v_gene: TRBV2
abundance: -
CDR3aa: CARAPGISTDTQYF
CDR3nt: TGTGCCAGGGCTCCGGGTATCTCGACAGATACGCAGTATTTT

j_gene: TRBJ1-1
d_gene: -
v_gene: TRBV1
abundance: -
CDR3aa: CTSSQAPRQGNMNTEAFF
CDR3nt: TGCACCAGCAGCCAAGCCCCCCGACAGGGGAACATGAACACTGAAGCTTTCTTT